There are a few counts of the clone carrying this TCR beta chain. No antigen is known for it. This sample is drawn from a study of response to subunit inactivated influenza vaccine. Study-wide findings and caveats: New T cells are recruited in small numbers by each seasonal influenza vaccination, according to the authors' suggestion.

J lost 8 bases, V lost 1 base, and 7 bases had no gene match. Germline values: CDR1 DFQATT, CDR2 SNEGSKA (reference sequence). CDR3 length: 15 residues. TCRdb re-derived calls from the RT-PCR reads in MiXCR, one entry per CDR3 protein. This table holds 500,000 to 550,000 distinct CDR3 sequences, approximately 7.8% found once. The origin of this receptor is a man between 50 and 69 years old who received an inactivated influenza vaccine. The sample was PBMCs from blood, taken 23 months after vaccination. The gene calls are TRBV20-1 and TRBJ2-1, with 11 bases aligning to TRBD2. CDR3: CSARGGSGRAYEQFF. CDR3 bases: TGCAGTGCTAGAGGCGGTAGCGGGAGGGCCTATGAGCAGTTCTTC.